These 8 T cell receptor beta chains were sequenced from one sample in a study of blood T cell repertoires in COVID-19. Sequencing was performed with immunoSEQ multiplex PCR; in TCRdb, only in-frame clones are kept and a portion is missing. The top ten clones hold 28% of a sample with over 110,000 clones, 70% to 90% of them seen once. The source material was peripheral blood. These receptors were obtained from a human donor in a cohort sampled during active COVID-19.

The CDR3 DNA sequence: TGTGCCAGCAGCTCGGGACACAGCTCTGGAAACACCATATATTTT. It is translated as CASSSGHSSGNTIYF. The chain uses TRBV7-6 and TRBJ1-3, with D perhaps TRBD1 (6 bases). Germline V CDR1 and CDR2: SGHVS, FNYEAQ. The CDR3 is 15 residues long. Deletions cut 4 bases from V and 0 bases from J, with 10 bases between.

The chain links TRBV6-5 to TRBJ1-1; 7 bases agree with TRBD1. Germline V CDR1 and CDR2: MNHEY, SVGAGI. The CDR3 is made up of 14 amino acids. V lost 5 bases and J lost 4; bases outside the gene matches: 7. The CDR3 bases are TGTGCCAGCAGTCCCCGACAGGGAACCACTGAAGCTTTCTTT. It codes for CASSPRQGTTEAFF.

The chain employs TRBV27 and TRBJ2-5, with 7 bases that match TRBD1. V shed 6 bases, J shed 1 base, and the junction held 11 bases outside the gene matches. CDR1 and CDR2 (germline): MNHEY, SMNVEV (reference sequence). The CDR3 has 16 amino acids. The CDR3 loop is CASRRLGTASQETQYF. CDR3 DNA: TGTGCCAGCAGAAGGCTAGGGACAGCGAGCCAAGAGACCCAGTACTTC.

This clone has only one observation. This chain joins TRBV2 and TRBJ1-2, with D perhaps matching TRBD1 (5 bases). This CDR3 is built from 13 residues. Germline lookup yields CDR1 SNHLY and CDR2 FYNNEI. Trimming shortened V by 7 bases and J by 5 bases, and 14 bases separated the two germline ends. The CDR3 DNA is TGTGCCAGCACGATCAGGGAAACGTATGGCTACACCTTC. This codes for CASTIRETYGYTF.

This sequence joins TRBV25-1 and TRBJ2-5; D perhaps matches TRBD2 (7 bases). The CDR3 sequence is 17 residues long. Germline-derived CDR1 and CDR2 are MGHDK and SYGVNS. V lost 0 bases and J lost 4, with 18 bases in between. This CDR3 reads CASSEYLGGARRETQYF. The CDR3 DNA follows: TGTGCCAGCAGTGAATATTTGGGGGGGGCGAGAAGAGAGACCCAGTACTTC.

The chain carries TRBV9 and TRBJ2-1; D gene uncertain. Trimming cost V 0 bases and J 7 bases, with 8 bases left between them. The germline V gene has CDR1 SGDLS and CDR2 YYNGEE. The CDR3 extends over 13 amino acids. CDR3 loop: CASSVASRNEQFF. As DNA, the CDR3 is TGTGCCAGCAGCGTAGCTTCGAGGAATGAGCAGTTCTTC.

This rearrangement joins TRBV5-4 to TRBJ2-1, with 7 positions matching TRBD1. The CDR3 is 13 amino acids. Trimming removed 2 bases from V and 6 bases from J; junction bases left unmatched: 2. Germline-derived CDR1 and CDR2 are SGHNT and YYREEE (reference sequence). The CDR3 here is CASSFAGGNEQFF. CDR3 DNA: TGTGCCAGCAGCTTCGCAGGGGGCAATGAGCAGTTCTTC.

V gene TRBV29-1 combines with J gene TRBJ2-2; tentatively, D is TRBD2 (7 bases). Trimming took 7 bases from V and 5 from J, leaving 17 bases between them. CDR3 size: 14 residues. Germline values: CDR1 SQVTM, CDR2 ANQGSEA. For the CDR3, the DNA is TGCAGCGGGGGGGGCAGGGCGAGGACCGGGGAGCTGTTTTTT. This gives the protein CSGGGRARTGELFF.